A selection of T cell receptor beta chains follows, all from one sample in a study of regulatory T cells in long-lasting Graves disease. TCRdb redid the calling of the multiplex PCR reads with MiXCR, one entry per CDR3 protein. The sample has under 500,000 distinct CDR3 sequences; roughly 15% are singletons. The sample was also linked to a second study, of T cells in Graves' hyperthyroidism and ophthalmopathy.

The input for sequencing was peripheral blood mononuclear cells (PBMCs), taken at new diagnosis, from a patient treated with antithyroid drugs. Receptor source: a woman aged 30 to 39 with Graves disease. The CDR3 runs from the conserved cysteine through the conserved F or W. A D gene is named only where the DNA matches it firmly. Clone size, where shown, is once, few, many, or a class for clones that have expanded.

j_call,v_call,cdr3_length,d_call,clone_size,cdr3_nt,cdr3_aa
TRBJ2-7,TRBV7-8,15,TRBD2,-,TGTGCCAGCAGCTTTCGTAGCGGGAGCTCCTACGAGCAGTACTTC,CASSFRSGSSYEQYF
TRBJ1-2,TRBV7-2,14,-,many,TGTGCCAGCAGCTTGGGGTGGAGCAACTATGGCTACACCTTC,CASSLGWSNYGYTF
TRBJ1-1,TRBV15,13,TRBD1,many,TGTGCCACCAGCCTGGACAGGGTCTCTGAAGCTTTCTTT,CATSLDRVSEAFF
TRBJ1-2,TRBV12-3/TRBV12-4,15,-,few,TGTGCCAGCAGCCTAGAGGATCCGCGTAACTATGGCTACACCTTC,CASSLEDPRNYGYTF
TRBJ2-2,TRBV29-1,14,TRBD2,few,TGCAGCGTTGCTAGCGGGATAGGAACCGGGGAGCTGTTTTTT,CSVASGIGTGELFF
TRBJ1-1,TRBV20-1,12,-,-,TGCAGTGCCCCCGGCAGAGGCACTGAAGCTTTCTTT,CSAPGRGTEAFF
TRBJ2-7,TRBV20-1,17,TRBD2,many,TGCAGTGCTAGTGGGGGTGGGGAAGCGGGAGGCTCCTACGAGCAGTACTTC,CSASGGGEAGGSYEQYF
TRBJ1-1,TRBV7-9,13,-,many,TGTGCCAGCAGCTTTACAGGGAACACTGAAGCTTTCTTT,CASSFTGNTEAFF
TRBJ1-1,TRBV20-1,13,-,many,TGCAGTGCTAGAGTTGGGAGGAACACTGAAGCTTTCTTT,CSARVGRNTEAFF
TRBJ2-6,TRBV15,20,-,-,TGTGCCACCAGCAGAGATCGAATTTCCCCTTCGGGCCCTGGGGCCAACGTCCTGACTTTC,CATSRDRISPSGPGANVLTF
TRBJ2-7,TRBV5-1,15,-,-,TGCGCCAGCAGCTTGGCTGACTTGTCAGCCTACGAGCAGTACTTC,CASSLADLSAYEQYF
TRBJ2-1,TRBV29-1,14,-,-,TGCAGCGCCCCCCAGGACCTAGGATACAATGAGCAGTTCTTC,CSAPQDLGYNEQFF
TRBJ1-2,TRBV13,14,-,few,TGTGCCAGCAGCTCTATGACACCTAACTATGGCTACACCTTC,CASSSMTPNYGYTF
TRBJ2-5,TRBV30,13,-,many,TGTGCCTGGAGAGGACAGAGACAAGAGACCCAGTACTTC,CAWRGQRQETQYF
TRBJ2-5,TRBV6-1,15,TRBD2,many,TGTGCCAGCAGCGAGATAGCGGGAGGGCGAGAGACCCAGTACTTC,CASSEIAGGRETQYF
TRBJ1-1,TRBV20-1,16,-,many,TGCAGTGCTAGACCCTCAGTGGGGAGGAAGGACACTGAAGCTTTCTTT,CSARPSVGRKDTEAFF
TRBJ2-3,TRBV5-5,16,TRBD2,-,TGTGCCAGCAGCTCGGGACTAGCGGGAGCCGGAGATACGCAGTATTTT,CASSSGLAGAGDTQYF
TRBJ2-1,TRBV19,16,TRBD2,few,TGTGCCAGTAGTCCCCCGGGGGGGGGACGAAACGATGAGCAGTTCTTC,CASSPPGGGRNDEQFF
TRBJ1-2,TRBV15,16,-,many,TGTGCCACCAGCCCAACCGGGGCTGGGACCTCCTATGGCTACACCTTC,CATSPTGAGTSYGYTF
TRBJ2-1,TRBV5-1,14,TRBD1,many,TGCGCCAGCAGCCGTGGACAGGAACACAATGAGCAGTTCTTC,CASSRGQEHNEQFF
TRBJ2-2,TRBV7-6,17,-,-,TGTGCCAGCAGCTCCCCGAGGGGGGGCCGGAACACCGGGGAGCTGTTTTTT,CASSSPRGGRNTGELFF
TRBJ1-4,TRBV12-3/TRBV12-4,15,-,-,TGTGCCAGCCGGAAATCCCCAGGGGTGGATGAAAAACTGTTTTTT,CASRKSPGVDEKLFF
TRBJ2-7,TRBV15,13,TRBD2,few,TGTGCCACCAGCAGACAGCGGGAGTTCGAGCAGTACTTC,CATSRQREFEQYF
TRBJ1-5,TRBV28,15,TRBD1,many,TGTGCCAGCAGTCCAACTTGGACAGGGAGTCTGCCCCAGCATTTT,CASSPTWTGSLPQHF
TRBJ2-7,TRBV7-8,15,TRBD2,many,TGTGCCAGCAGCTCAACTAGCGGGGCTGCCTACGAGCAGTACTTC,CASSSTSGAAYEQYF
TRBJ1-1,TRBV18,14,-,many,TGTGCCAGCTCACCGGAGGCGGAATACACTGAAGCTTTCTTT,CASSPEAEYTEAFF
TRBJ1-2,TRBV28,17,TRBD1,many,TGTGCCAGCAGTTTAGTGGGGACAGGGGGCGCAGGGGATGGCTACACCTTC,CASSLVGTGGAGDGYTF
TRBJ2-1,TRBV11-1,14,-,many,TGTGCCAGCAGCTTAGTGACAGCCGTACATGAGCAGTTCTTC,CASSLVTAVHEQFF
TRBJ2-1,TRBV5-1,13,-,few,TGCGCCAGCAGCTCGTATACCCCAGATGAGCAGTTCTTC,CASSSYTPDEQFF
TRBJ2-5,TRBV9,16,-,few,TGTGCCAGCAGCGTAATGGTTGGATCTCGGGGGGAGACCCAGTACTTC,CASSVMVGSRGETQYF
TRBJ2-1,TRBV10-3,17,-,few,TGTGCCACACAAGGGGCTAGCGGCGACAGGGCCTACAATGAGCAGTTCTTC,CATQGASGDRAYNEQFF
TRBJ2-3,TRBV20-1,15,-,few,TGCAGTGTTCCCCGTAGGATTGGAGGCCCCCATACGCAGTATTTT,CSVPRRIGGPHTQYF
TRBJ2-5,TRBV11-2,13,-,many,TGTGCCAGCAGCTTCCCGGGAGCGGAGACCCAGTACTTC,CASSFPGAETQYF
TRBJ1-1,TRBV30,14,-,many,TGTGCCTGGAGTCCTACAGGGTACGGCACTGAAGCTTTCTTT,CAWSPTGYGTEAFF
TRBJ1-2,TRBV14,12,-,-,TGTGCCAGCAGCCAAGATTTTTGGGGCTACACCTTC,CASSQDFWGYTF
TRBJ2-7,TRBV7-2,14,-,many,TGTGCCAGCAGCTTAACCAGTCAAACCTACGAGCAGTACTTC,CASSLTSQTYEQYF
TRBJ1-1,TRBV4-1,16,TRBD1,-,TGCGCCAGCAGCCAAGGGGCCGGGACAGTGAACACTGAAGCTTTCTTT,CASSQGAGTVNTEAFF
TRBJ2-1,TRBV9,15,-,few,TGTGCCAGCAGCACTACGAGTAGCTCCTACAATGAGCAGTTCTTC,CASSTTSSSYNEQFF
TRBJ2-5,TRBV3-1,16,TRBD2,many,TGTGCCAGCAGCCACACCGGGACTAGCGGAGCAGAGACCCAGTACTTC,CASSHTGTSGAETQYF
TRBJ2-3,TRBV19,13,-,many,TGTGCCAGTAGTTCCCCTTCTCCGGATACGCAGTATTTT,CASSSPSPDTQYF
TRBJ2-3,TRBV28,12,-,many,TGTGCCAGCAGCTATAGCACAGATACGCAGTATTTT,CASSYSTDTQYF
TRBJ2-1,TRBV5-4,18,-,many,TGTGCCAGCAGCTTGAAGATCCTAGCTTGCTGCTCCTACAATGAGCAGTTCTTC,CASSLKILACCSYNEQFF
TRBJ1-5,TRBV5-1,14,TRBD1,many,TGCGCCAGCAGCCGTCTTGCAGGGGGGCAGCCCCAGCATTTT,CASSRLAGGQPQHF
TRBJ2-1,TRBV28,14,TRBD1,-,TGTGCCAGCAGTACAGGGGCTTACAATGGTGAGCAGTTCTTC,CASSTGAYNGEQFF
TRBJ2-1,TRBV6-2/TRBV6-3,14,TRBD1,-,TGTGCCAGCAGCACTAAACAGGGGGCTCCTGAGCAGTTCTTC,CASSTKQGAPEQFF